This passage covers 30 T cell receptor beta chains from one sample sequenced in a study of cytomegalovirus exposure and HLA in healthy donors. This PCR relied on a set of 60 Vbeta primers and 13 Jbeta primers. The method was immunoSEQ multiplex PCR; TCRdb's version includes in-frame clones alone and lacks a portion of them. The table lists under 200,000 clones, roughly 80% of them singletons. The specimen sequenced was PBMCs. These receptors were taken from a man in his sixties in good health and CMV-seronegative.

The V and J genes are TRBV5-1 and TRBJ2-1, with TRBD2 identical over 11 bases. This CDR3 comprises 16 residues. CDR1 is SGHRS and CDR2 is YFSETQ in the germline V gene. V gave up 4 bases and J gave up 0 bases; unmatched junction bases: 3. This CDR3 reads CASSPSGGSSYNEQFF. The DNA of the CDR3 is TGCGCCAGCAGCCCTAGCGGGGGGAGCTCCTACAATGAGCAGTTCTTC.

The chain employs TRBV6-5 and TRBJ2-7; 7 bases are a match to TRBD2. In germline, CDR1 is MNHEY, CDR2 SVGAGI. This CDR3 is built from 13 residues. V shed 2 bases, J shed 3 bases, and the junction held 1 base outside the gene matches. The CDR3 is CASSYGGSYEQYF. CDR3 nucleotide sequence: TGTGCCAGCAGTTACGGCGGGAGCTACGAGCAGTACTTC.

The chain recombines TRBV13 with TRBJ2-3; a possible D gene is TRBD2 (5 bases). Trimming shortened V by 6 bases and J by 0 bases, and 19 bases separated the two germline ends. The CDR3 runs to 17 residues. Germline V gene data show CDR1 as PRHDT and CDR2 as FYEKMQ (reference sequence). The DNA for the CDR3 is TGTGCCAGCAGTTCCGCCAGCGGCCCAGCTAGCACAGATACGCAGTATTTT. Protein: CASSSASGPASTDTQYF. The full variable domain, in which reference TRBV13 and TRBJ2-3 provide the parts outside the CDR3, is AAGVIQSPRHLIKEKRETATLKCYPIPRHDTVYWYQQGPGQDPQFLISFYEKMQSDKGSIPDRFSAQQFSDYHSELNMSSLELGDSALYFCASSSASGPASTDTQYFGPGTRLTVL.

This clone was counted a single time. The chain joins TRBV28 to TRBJ1-1, with D perhaps matching TRBD1 (5 bases). The V end was cut by 7 bases, the J end by 0 bases, with 12 bases between. From germline, CDR1 is MDHEN and CDR2 SYDVKM. CDR3 length: 14 residues. CDR3 nucleotides: TGTGCCAGCACCGCCCGGGGGGTGAACACTGAAGCTTTCTTT. It yields the protein CASTARGVNTEAFF.

This chain joins TRBV6-5 and TRBJ2-5; 9 bases are shared with TRBD2. This CDR3 region has 14 residues. CDR1 is MNHEY, CDR2 SVGAGI, per germline. J lost 3 bases, V lost 8 bases, and 7 bases had no gene match. CDR3 nucleotide sequence: TGTGCCAGCCGGGGTAGCGGGGGAGAAGAGACCCAGTACTTC. It translates to CASRGSGGEETQYF.

The chain has TRBV18 and TRBJ1-1, with TRBD1 matching over 7 bases. This CDR3 is 14 amino acids long. The trim removed 6 bases at V and 3 bases at J, leaving 7 bases unmatched. Germline V gene lookup returns CDR1 KGHSH and CDR2 LQKENI. The CDR3 DNA reads as TGTGCCAGCTCCTACTCAACAGGGGACACTGAAGCTTTCTTT. It specifies CASSYSTGDTEAFF.

This chain links TRBV9 with TRBJ1-5, with D perhaps TRBD1 (6 bases). CDR3 size: 15 residues. V lost 3 bases and J lost 6, with 16 bases in between. Germline V gives CDR1 SGDLS, CDR2 YYNGEE. DNA of the CDR3: TGTGCCAGCAGCGAAAATACAGGGCCAGGTCAGCCCCAGCATTTT. It is translated as CASSENTGPGQPQHF.

The chain has TRBV18 and TRBJ1-6, with D unclear. Between the trimmed V and J ends, which lost 2 bases and 11 bases, there was a span of 10 bases. This CDR3 comprises 13 residues. CDR1 KGHSH and CDR2 LQKENI come from the germline V gene. This chain's CDR3 is CASSPEGVPPLHF. The DNA for the CDR3 is TGTGCCAGCTCACCAGAAGGAGTACCACCCCTCCACTTT.

The V call is TRBV9, the J call TRBJ2-1; D is perhaps TRBD1 (6 bases). Per germline, CDR1 SGDLS and CDR2 YYNGEE. The CDR3 runs to 15 residues. V was shortened by 0 bases and J by 9 bases, with 16 bases between the two germline ends. The chain's CDR3 is CASSVVGASEAEQFF. CDR3 nucleotides: TGTGCCAGCAGCGTAGTGGGGGCGAGTGAGGCTGAGCAGTTCTTC.

This chain links TRBV9 with TRBJ2-1; 11 nucleotides line up with TRBD2. Germline V gives CDR1 SGDLS, CDR2 YYNGEE. Trimming at V came to 0 bases and at J to 7 bases, leaving 6 bases not matched to a gene. The CDR3 has 16 amino acids. The CDR3 reads CASSVGPSGGLNEQFF. In DNA form, the CDR3 reads TGTGCCAGCAGCGTAGGCCCTAGCGGGGGGCTTAATGAGCAGTTCTTC.

The chain links TRBV5-5 to TRBJ2-7; D is ambiguous. The CDR3 is made up of 15 amino acids. Between the trimmed V and J ends, which lost 3 bases and 6 bases, there was a span of 19 bases. Germline V gene data show CDR1 as SGHKS and CDR2 as YYEKEE (reference sequence). The CDR3 spells CASSSAAQPLGEQYF. CDR3 in DNA: TGTGCCAGCAGCTCGGCTGCACAGCCGCTCGGCGAGCAGTACTTC.

The rearrangement links TRBV6-1 to TRBJ1-3; D is perhaps TRBD1 (6 bases). With 1 base removed from V and 5 bases from J, the gap between germline ends came to 12 bases. The CDR3 totals 15 residues. Per the germline V gene, CDR1 is MNHNS and CDR2 is SASEGT. Written as DNA, the CDR3 is TGTGCCAGCAGTGAAGTAGGCAGGGGAAGAAACACCATATATTTT. The encoded protein is CASSEVGRGRNTIYF.

In this sample, this clone turned up once. The chain carries TRBV27 and TRBJ1-5; D uncertain. The germline gives CDR1 MNHEY, CDR2 SMNVEV (reference sequence). The CDR3 extends over 15 amino acids. V lost 2 bases, J lost 6 bases, and 14 bases lay in between. The CDR3 coding sequence is TGTGCCAGCAGTTTAAAAGGTCGGGAAGGTCAGCCCCAGCATTTT. This sequence encodes CASSLKGREGQPQHF.

This clone has more than one count but fewer than ten. The rearrangement links TRBV6-5 to TRBJ1-1; TRBD1 agrees at 7 bases. V dropped 8 bases and J dropped 1; count of bases not matched to a gene: 7. The germline CDR1 and CDR2 sequences are MNHEY and SVGAGI. The CDR3 is 14 amino acids. The CDR3 loop reads CASGKGAWNTEAFF. DNA for the CDR3: TGTGCCAGCGGGAAGGGGGCCTGGAACACTGAAGCTTTCTTT.

This chain links TRBV7-3 with TRBJ2-2; weak D call: TRBD1 (5 bases). Germline V gene data show CDR1 as SGHTA and CDR2 as FQGTGA. The germline V and J ends were trimmed by 4 bases and 6 bases, with 9 bases remaining between them. The CDR3 has 13 residues. CDR3 amino acids: CASSSSRAGELFF. DNA for the CDR3: TGTGCCAGCAGCTCATCCAGGGCCGGGGAGCTGTTTTTT.

The count of this clone is one. CDR3 nucleotides: TGTGCCACCAGCAGAGCGACAGATACGCAGTATTTT. This encodes CATSRATDTQYF. V usage is TRBV15 and J usage is TRBJ2-3, with no clear D. The germline gives CDR1 LNHNV, CDR2 YYDKDF (reference sequence). The CDR3 runs 12 residues. Trimming removed 1 base from V and 3 bases from J, with 2 bases in between.

V usage is TRBV10-3 and J usage is TRBJ2-6, with a tentative D call TRBD2 (5 bases). The germline gives CDR1 ENHRY, CDR2 SYGVKD. Trimming removed 4 bases from V and 2 bases from J, with 15 bases in between. This CDR3 region has 17 residues. The CDR3 loop reads CAISGGGTAAGANVLTF. CDR3 sequence (DNA): TGTGCCATCAGTGGTGGAGGAACAGCAGCTGGGGCCAACGTCCTGACTTTC.

V is TRBV18 and J is TRBJ1-5, with 7 nucleotides matching TRBD1. Looked up from germline, CDR1 is KGHSH and CDR2 is LQKENI. The CDR3 runs to 14 residues. V shed 4 bases, J shed 1 base, and the junction held 1 base outside the gene matches. This chain's CDR3 is CASSQGQSNQPQHF. CDR3 DNA sequence: TGTGCCAGCTCACAGGGACAGAGCAATCAGCCCCAGCATTTT. Filled out from reference TRBV18 and TRBJ1-5, the complete variable domain reads NAGVMQNPRHLVRRRGQEARLRCSPMKGHSHVYWYRQLPEEGLKFMVYLQKENIIDESGMPKERFSAEFPKEGPSILRIQQVVRGDSAAYFCASSQGQSNQPQHFGDGTRLSIL.

In its sample, this clone was seen a few times. The CDR3 is CASSRPGTGRLDTIYF. As DNA, the CDR3 is TGTGCCAGCAGCCGGCCGGGGACAGGGAGGCTTGACACCATATATTTT. The rearrangement links TRBV5-6 to TRBJ1-3, with 9 bases identical to TRBD1. The CDR3 sequence is 16 residues long. V lost 4 bases, J lost 8 bases, and 13 bases stayed unmatched. Germline V lookup: CDR1 SGHDT, CDR2 YYEEEE.

The V and J genes are TRBV7-2 and TRBJ2-1; 8 bases map to TRBD2. This CDR3 has 16 residues. Per the germline V gene, CDR1 is SGHTA and CDR2 is FQGNSA. J was trimmed by 4 bases and V by 5 bases; bases with no gene match: 10. The CDR3, as DNA: TGTGCCAGCAGCGCACCCGGGACTAGGGCTTACAATGAGCAGTTCTTC. Encoded protein: CASSAPGTRAYNEQFF.

This clone turned up a few times. The chain couples TRBV5-1 to TRBJ1-3; a weak D match, TRBD1 (6 bases). V lost 3 bases to trimming and J lost 2 bases, with 9 bases between them. The CDR3 consists of 14 residues. Germline-derived CDR1 and CDR2 are SGHRS and YFSETQ. In DNA form, the CDR3 reads TGCGCCAGCAGCTCAGGGGTTCCTGGAAACACCATATATTTT. Residues: CASSSGVPGNTIYF.

This clone was seen more than once but under ten times. The V and J genes are TRBV19 and TRBJ1-1; 7 bases line up with TRBD1. This CDR3 has 13 residues. After removal of 6 bases from V and 6 bases from J, the junction contained 7 bases not matched to a gene. Germline values: CDR1 LNHDA, CDR2 SQIVND (reference sequence). The CDR3 region is CASSEGQAPEAFF. The CDR3 DNA sequence: TGTGCCAGTAGCGAAGGACAGGCCCCTGAAGCTTTCTTT.

This chain connects TRBV5-4 to TRBJ1-2, with 9 bases identical to TRBD1. Germline CDR1 reads SGHNT; CDR2 reads YYREEE (reference sequence). V lost 2 bases and J lost 4; bases outside the gene matches: 3. This CDR3 is built from 14 residues. CDR3 DNA sequence: TGTGCCAGCAGCTTTCAGGGACAGGGCTATGGCTACACCTTC. This codes for CASSFQGQGYGYTF.

The chain recombines TRBV7-8 with TRBJ2-7, with 7 bases matching TRBD1. V was pared by 5 bases and J by 2 bases, with 9 bases of the junction left unmatched. Germline V lookup: CDR1 SGHVS, CDR2 FQNEAQ. This CDR3 comprises 15 residues. The CDR3 region is CASSLLGTETYEQYF. The DNA of the CDR3 is TGTGCCAGCAGCCTCCTCGGGACAGAAACCTACGAGCAGTACTTC.

There are a few counts of this clone. The chain uses TRBV6-1 and TRBJ2-3; weak D call: TRBD2 (5 bases). V was pared by 6 bases and J by 2 bases, with 12 bases between. The CDR3 is 14 residues long. CDR1 is MNHNS and CDR2 is SASEGT in the germline V gene. CDR3 amino acids: CASSGGSHTDTQYF. The CDR3 DNA follows: TGTGCCAGCAGCGGCGGGTCCCACACAGATACGCAGTATTTT.

Note on this clone: Other DNA sequences within the sample encode an identical CDR3. V gene TRBV29-1 combines with J gene TRBJ2-5; 8 nucleotides line up with TRBD1. V shed 3 bases and J 4 bases; nucleotides not matched to a gene: 1. CDR3 length equals 12 residues. Germline CDR1 reads SQVTM; CDR2 reads ANQGSEA. CDR3 loop: CSVDRGLETQYF. In DNA, the CDR3 is TGCAGCGTTGACAGGGGGCTAGAGACCCAGTACTTC.

The chain combines TRBV7-8 with TRBJ1-2; 7 nucleotides match TRBD1. Germline CDR1 and CDR2: SGHVS and FQNEAQ. V lost 5 bases, J lost 2 bases, and 5 bases stayed unmatched. The CDR3 extends over 14 amino acids. As DNA, the CDR3 is TGTGCCAGCAGCGCCCGGACAGGAAACTATGGCTACACCTTC. Its protein is CASSARTGNYGYTF. The full variable domain, its missing parts supplied by reference TRBV7-8 and TRBJ1-2, is GAGVSQSPRYKVAKRGQDVALRCDPISGHVSLFWYQQALGQGPEFLTYFQNEAQLDKSGLPSDRFFAERPEGSVSTLKIQRTQQEDSAVYLCASSARTGNYGYTFGSGTRLTVV.

This chain connects TRBV5-4 to TRBJ2-3; TRBD2 matches 11 bases. The trim removed 5 bases at V and 1 base at J, leaving 12 bases unmatched. CDR1 is SGHNT, CDR2 YYREEE, per germline (reference sequence). The CDR3 has 18 amino acids. As DNA, the CDR3 is TGTGCCAGCAGTTCAAGCCAACGACTAGCGGGGCGCACAGATACGCAGTATTTT. It encodes CASSSSQRLAGRTDTQYF.

In DNA form, the CDR3 reads TGTGCCAGCAGCTTAATGGGCGGGAATACGCAGTATTTT. This codes for CASSLMGGNTQYF. The V call is TRBV7-3, the J call TRBJ2-3; D possibly corresponds to TRBD2 (6 bases). The CDR3 contains 13 residues. V shed 1 base and J shed 7 bases, with 9 bases lying between them. CDR1 and CDR2 (germline): SGHTA, FQGTGA.

J is TRBJ2-7 and V is TRBV25-1; D possibly corresponds to TRBD1 (6 bases). The CDR3 consists of 14 residues. The germline gives CDR1 MGHDK, CDR2 SYGVNS. V lost 6 bases and J 3 bases, leaving 15 bases between the germline ends. The DNA for the CDR3 is TGTGCCAGCAGCGGCGAGGACAGATTCTACGAGCAGTACTTC. The encoded protein is CASSGEDRFYEQYF.